This T cell receptor beta chain appears in the sequencing data of a study of cytomegalovirus exposure and HLA in healthy donors. The CDR3 extends over 13 amino acids. Trimming took off 5 bases at V and 5 bases at J, with 13 bases between the two ends. Germline loops: CDR1 SGHRS, CDR2 YFSETQ. The sample holds a few counts of this clone. The study ran its PCR with 60 Vbeta and 13 Jbeta primers. Assay used: immunoSEQ multiplex PCR; TCRdb lists only in-frame clones, some missing. The table has roughly 130,000 clones, roughly 69% seen once. Sequenced material: PBMCs. The TCR originated in a human donor in good health. This sequence joins TRBV5-1 and TRBJ2-5; D is possibly TRBD2 (7 bases). CDR3 loop: CASRPGGGETQYF. In DNA, the CDR3 is TGCGCCAGCAGGCCGGGGGGCGGGGAGACCCAGTACTTC.